The T cell receptor beta chain under discussion was sequenced for a study of T-cell memory formation after mild COVID-19. MiXCR, applied by TCRdb to the 5' RACE reads, yields one record per CDR3 protein. The sample lists tens of thousands of distinct CDR3 sequences, about 9.4% occurring once. V was shortened by 0 bases and J by 4 bases, with 16 bases between the two germline ends. The CDR3 is made up of 16 amino acids. Germline values: CDR1 SGDLS, CDR2 YYNGEE. The rearrangement links TRBV9 to TRBJ1-1; D is unresolved. Sequencing was performed on PBMCs or a T cell subset sorted from them (not recorded which). The source of this sequence is a man in his late teens or twenties who had mild COVID-19 (a few samples of this study predate the infection). Cell type and time point are not known. The CDR3 here is CASSVVYRRFRTEAFF. DNA of the CDR3: TGTGCCAGCAGCGTAGTCTATCGCCGGTTTCGCACTGAAGCTTTCTTT.